This T cell receptor (beta chain) was sequenced in a study of CD8 T cells in Susac syndrome. Whole-study context: Sequenced Susac syndrome patients included over 5 with clinically active disease and 8 or 9 in remission.

It was with random hexamers that about 0.45 to 1 ug RNA was reverse transcribed. TCRdb re-called the immunoSEQ multiplex PCR reads with MiXCR, one entry per CDR3 protein. The sample holds more than 200,000 distinct CDR3 sequences, about 94% seen once. With regard to this clonotype: The antigen is undetermined.

CDR3 length: 14 amino acids. The V end was cut by 8 bases, the J end by 0 bases, with 15 bases between. CDR1 SGHNT and CDR2 YYREEE come from the germline V gene (reference sequence). The authors carried out high-throughput sequencing of TCR beta. They applied it to CD8+ and CD4+ T cells obtained from blood. Study conclusions and caveats: In Susac syndrome, CD4+ T cell repertoires lacked any clonal expansion.

The chain uses TRBV5-4 and TRBJ2-7; maybe TRBD2 (5 bases). Sequences were obtained from CD4+ T cells from PBMCs. The receptor comes from a human donor with Susac syndrome. The CDR3 spells CASSTRPLSYEQYF. In nucleotides, the CDR3 is TGTGCCAGTAGCACTAGACCTCTCTCCTACGAGCAGTACTTC.